The next 30 T cell receptor beta chains were all read from a single sample in a study of STAT5B mutations in CD4+ large granular lymphocyte leukemia. Profiling relied on immunoSEQ multiplex PCR, and the TCRdb table lists in-frame clones only, not all of them. The sample yields 30,000 to 40,000 clones, 87% seen once. The sample taken for sequencing was CD4+ T cells from blood buffy coats. Every receptor here comes from a human donor in good health.

The chain employs TRBV6-1 and TRBJ1-3, with D unclear. The CDR3 loop spans 12 amino acids. Germline CDR1 and CDR2: MNHNS and SASEGT. V lost 7 bases and J 0 bases, leaving 4 bases between the germline ends. CDR3 sequence (DNA): TGTGCCAGCATGTTCTCTGGAAACACCATATATTTT. Translating gives CASMFSGNTIYF.

V is TRBV19 and J is TRBJ2-7; 10 nucleotides match TRBD1. The length of the CDR3 is 15 residues. The germline V gene has CDR1 LNHDA and CDR2 SQIVND (reference sequence). Trimming cost V 5 bases and J 5 bases; bases outside gene matches: 9. In DNA, the CDR3 is TGTGCCAGTAGTCTAATCCGGGACAGGGGCCACGAGCAGTACTTC. Its protein product is CASSLIRDRGHEQYF.

J is TRBJ1-5 and V is TRBV6-5; no reliable D call. The V gene's germline CDR1 is MNHEY and CDR2 SVGAGI. V was trimmed by 4 bases and J by 0 bases, leaving 4 bases between them. The CDR3 consists of 13 residues. The CDR3 DNA follows: TGTGCCAGCAGTTCAGATAGCAATCAGCCCCAGCATTTT. Translation: CASSSDSNQPQHF.

This chain connects TRBV6-5 to TRBJ2-7; possibly TRBD1 for D (6 bases). The CDR3 extends over 12 amino acids. V dropped 8 bases and J dropped 1 base, with 9 bases sitting between them. CDR1 is MNHEY and CDR2 is SVGAGI in the germline V gene. The CDR3 coding sequence is TGTGCCAGCCGAGGGGGATCCTACGAGCAGTACTTC. This gives the protein CASRGGSYEQYF.

This chain joins TRBV5-6 and TRBJ2-5, with D maybe TRBD2 (6 bases). This CDR3 region has 14 residues. In germline, CDR1 is SGHDT, CDR2 YYEEEE. V was cut by 5 bases and J by 5 bases, with 16 bases left in between. The CDR3 bases are TGTGCCAGCAGTTCGGCTAGCGCGCGCGAGACCCAGTACTTC. This sequence encodes CASSSASARETQYF.

This chain uses TRBV19 with TRBJ2-1; D unclear. CDR3 length: 14 residues. Germline-derived CDR1 and CDR2 are LNHDA and SQIVND (reference sequence). The V and J ends lost 3 bases and 8 bases respectively, with 14 bases between them. CDR3 protein: CASSILISRDEQFF. The CDR3 DNA reads TGTGCCAGTAGTATTTTAATATCGCGCGATGAGCAGTTCTTC.

The chain links TRBV6-6 to TRBJ1-5; TRBD1 might be the D (5 bases). CDR3 size: 16 residues. In germline, CDR1 is MNHNY, CDR2 SVGAGI (reference sequence). The V end lost 2 bases, the J end lost 5 bases, and 16 bases lay between the germline ends. CDR3 region: CASSYGGAGIDQPQHF. CDR3 sequence (DNA): TGTGCCAGCAGTTACGGAGGGGCAGGGATCGATCAGCCCCAGCATTTT.

This chain joins TRBV19 and TRBJ1-5, with TRBD1 identical over 9 bases. V dropped 8 bases and J dropped 4; count of bases not matched to a gene: 9. Germline V gene data show CDR1 as LNHDA and CDR2 as SQIVND (reference sequence). CDR3 length equals 15 residues. In DNA form, the CDR3 reads TGTGCCAGTGGGCCCTGGGACAGGGAGAATCAGCCCCAGCATTTT. This codes for CASGPWDRENQPQHF.

This chain uses TRBV6-5 with TRBJ1-4, with D tentatively TRBD1 (5 bases). The CDR3 extends over 14 amino acids. V lost 6 bases, J lost 6 bases, and 14 bases lay in between. Germline CDR1 MNHEY, CDR2 SVGAGI. CDR3 residues: CASSPDRGDEKLFF. The CDR3 DNA reads as TGTGCCAGCAGCCCGGACCGGGGGGATGAAAAACTGTTTTTT.

This chain connects TRBV6-6 to TRBJ2-7, with D maybe TRBD2 (6 bases). The V gene lost 2 bases and the J gene lost 2 bases, with 7 bases spanning the gap. The CDR3 has 13 amino acids. Per germline, CDR1 MNHNY and CDR2 SVGAGI (reference sequence). CDR3 nucleotides: TGTGCCAGCAGTTACGGAGGGACCTACGAGCAGTACTTC. Protein product: CASSYGGTYEQYF.

The gene calls are TRBV5-1 and TRBJ2-1; no reliable D call. V lost 5 bases to trimming and J lost 2 bases, with 11 bases between them. Germline V gene data show CDR1 as SGHRS and CDR2 as YFSETQ. The CDR3 spans 14 residues. The CDR3 DNA sequence: TGCGCCAGCAGTAACCGGACCACCTACAATGAGCAGTTCTTC. This gives the protein CASSNRTTYNEQFF.

This rearrangement joins TRBV5-4 to TRBJ2-5; TRBD2 matches 12 bases. CDR1 is SGHNT and CDR2 is YYREEE in the germline V gene (reference sequence). V shed 0 bases and J 2 bases; nucleotides not matched to a gene: 2. The CDR3 is 16 residues long. The CDR3 protein is CASSLVLAGGQETQYF. The CDR3 nucleotides are TGTGCCAGCAGCTTGGTTCTAGCGGGAGGGCAAGAGACCCAGTACTTC. Filled out from reference TRBV5-4 and TRBJ2-5, the complete variable domain reads ETGVTQSPTHLIKTRGQQVTLRCSSQSGHNTVSWYQQALGQGPQFIFQYYREEENGRGNFPPRFSGLQFPNYSSELNVNALELDDSALYLCASSLVLAGGQETQYFGPGTRLLVL.

The V and J genes are TRBV28 and TRBJ2-2; D not resolved. The ends were cut back, 5 bases at V and 4 bases at J, with 8 bases in the middle. The CDR3 runs 13 residues. Germline V lookup: CDR1 MDHEN, CDR2 SYDVKM. The CDR3 spells CASSPQSTGELFF. The CDR3 DNA reads TGTGCCAGCAGTCCACAGAGCACCGGGGAGCTGTTTTTT.

The chain recombines TRBV5-4 with TRBJ2-2; D is perhaps TRBD1 (6 bases). V lost 0 bases and J 5 bases, leaving 11 bases between the germline ends. CDR1 SGHNT and CDR2 YYREEE come from the germline V gene (reference sequence). This CDR3 has 15 amino acids. This CDR3 is CASSLDWGRTGELFF. The CDR3 region has the DNA TGTGCCAGCAGCTTGGACTGGGGGCGGACCGGGGAGCTGTTTTTT.

This clone was observed a few times. The chain is built from TRBV20-1 and TRBJ1-2, with D perhaps TRBD1 (5 bases). V was trimmed by 6 bases and J by 4 bases, leaving 9 bases between them. The germline V gene encodes CDR1 DFQATT and CDR2 SNEGSKA (reference sequence). The CDR3 has 11 amino acids. CDR3 sequence: CSAEGIYGYTF. CDR3 sequence (DNA): TGCAGTGCAGAGGGGATCTATGGCTACACCTTC.

The chain is built from TRBV6-1 and TRBJ2-7, with TRBD1 matching 11 bases. Trimming took 5 bases from V and 6 from J; bases not matched to a gene: 6. CDR3 size: 14 residues. The germline V gene has CDR1 MNHNS and CDR2 SASEGT. The CDR3 sequence is CASSPRDRGSEQYF. In nucleotides, the CDR3 is TGTGCCAGCAGTCCCCGGGACAGGGGGAGCGAGCAGTACTTC.

The chain carries TRBV19 and TRBJ1-1, with unresolved D. From germline, CDR1 is LNHDA and CDR2 SQIVND (reference sequence). The V end lost 3 bases, the J end lost 0 bases, and 11 bases lay between the germline ends. The CDR3 spans 15 residues. Here the CDR3 DNA reads TGTGCCAGTAGTATTAGAGGGAGAATGAACACTGAAGCTTTCTTT. Encoded protein: CASSIRGRMNTEAFF. The entire variable domain, with the rest obtained from reference TRBV19 and TRBJ1-1, is as follows: DGGITQSPKYLFRKEGQNVTLSCEQNLNHDAMYWYRQDPGQGLRLIYYSQIVNDFQKGDIAEGYSVSREKKESFPLTVTSAQKNPTAFYLCASSIRGRMNTEAFFGQGTRLTVV.

The rearrangement uses TRBV9 and TRBJ1-1; D unclear. The CDR3 runs 14 residues. Germline values: CDR1 SGDLS, CDR2 YYNGEE. Trimming removed 4 bases from V and 1 base from J, with 11 bases in between. The CDR3 protein is CASSSSPTNTEAFF. CDR3 nucleotides: TGTGCCAGCAGCTCCAGTCCCACGAACACTGAAGCTTTCTTT.

CDR3 sequence (DNA): TGTGCCAGCTCATCCAGACTAGCGGGAGGGGGAGACACTACATTCGAGCAGTTCTTC. It yields the protein CASSSRLAGGGDTTFEQFF. V and J are TRBV18 and TRBJ2-1; 14 bases map to TRBD2. V trimming: 5 bases; J trimming: 10 bases; junction bases outside the gene matches: 19. Germline V lookup: CDR1 KGHSH, CDR2 LQKENI. This CDR3 spans 19 amino acids.

This clone was seen a single time. The chain combines TRBV4-3 with TRBJ1-1; D not certain. V lost 0 bases and J lost 7, with 12 bases in between. This CDR3 is 14 amino acids long. CDR1 LGHNA and CDR2 YSLEER come from the germline V gene. The CDR3 here is CASSQEVIGREAFF. The CDR3 coding sequence is TGCGCCAGCAGCCAAGAGGTTATTGGGCGTGAAGCTTTCTTT.

This rearrangement joins TRBV28 to TRBJ1-5, with a weak D call TRBD1 (6 bases). Germline assignment: CDR1 MDHEN and CDR2 SYDVKM. Trimming removed 5 bases at V and 5 bases at J, with 19 bases between. The CDR3 covers 16 residues. The chain's CDR3 is CASSPLSQGGDQPQHF. The CDR3 coding sequence is TGTGCCAGCAGTCCCCTATCACAGGGTGGGGATCAGCCCCAGCATTTT.

The V call is TRBV5-1, the J call TRBJ2-1; 7 nucleotides agree with TRBD2. Germline lookup yields CDR1 SGHRS and CDR2 YFSETQ. J was trimmed by 0 bases and V by 0 bases; bases with no gene match: 0. The CDR3 totals 15 residues. CDR3 DNA sequence: TGCGCCAGCAGCTTGGGCGGGAGCTCCTACAATGAGCAGTTCTTC. Its translation: CASSLGGSSYNEQFF. Variable domain in full (rest from reference TRBV5-1 and TRBJ2-1): KAGVTQTPRYLIKTRGQQVTLSCSPISGHRSVSWYQQTPGQGLQFLFEYFSETQRNKGNFPGRFSGRQFSNSRSEMNVSTLELGDSALYLCASSLGGSSYNEQFFGPGTRLTVL.

V gene TRBV6-1 combines with J gene TRBJ2-5; 8 bases match TRBD1. This CDR3 has 15 amino acids. With V trimmed by 2 bases and J by 5 bases, 7 bases remained unmatched. Germline V CDR1 and CDR2: MNHNS, SASEGT. CDR3 in DNA: TGTGCCAGCAGTGAACCAGGGGGCGGCAGGGAGACCCAGTACTTC. This gives the protein CASSEPGGGRETQYF.

The V gene is TRBV9, the J gene TRBJ2-3; 11 bases match TRBD2. The CDR3 totals 18 residues. Germline assignment: CDR1 SGDLS and CDR2 YYNGEE. J gave up 4 bases and V 0 bases, and 10 bases lay outside the gene matches. The CDR3 protein is CASSVGMVTSGNADTQYF. DNA for the CDR3: TGTGCCAGCAGCGTAGGAATGGTGACTAGCGGGAACGCAGATACGCAGTATTTT. Filled out from reference TRBV9 and TRBJ2-3, the complete variable domain reads DSGVTQTPKHLITATGQRVTLRCSPRSGDLSVYWYQQSLDQGLQFLIQYYNGEERAKGNILERFSAQQFPDLHSELNLSSLELGDSALYFCASSVGMVTSGNADTQYFGPGTRLTVL.

The J gene is TRBJ2-3, the V gene TRBV5-1, with 9 bases identical to TRBD2. Germline CDR1 and CDR2: SGHRS and YFSETQ. The CDR3 is made up of 13 amino acids. V shed 8 bases, J shed 5 bases, and the junction held 6 bases outside the gene matches. The CDR3 reads CASRSGRQDTQYF. DNA of the CDR3: TGCGCCAGTCGTAGCGGGAGACAAGATACGCAGTATTTT.

The chain recombines TRBV25-1 with TRBJ2-7, with 7 bases matching TRBD1. V dropped 1 base and J dropped 6; count of bases not matched to a gene: 0. CDR1 is MGHDK, CDR2 SYGVNS, per germline. This CDR3 spans 12 amino acids. CDR3 amino acids: CASSESGGEQYF. CDR3 coding DNA: TGTGCCAGCAGTGAATCAGGGGGCGAGCAGTACTTC.

This clone was counted once. The V gene is TRBV6-6, the J gene TRBJ2-7; TRBD2 agrees at 7 bases. The CDR3 runs 13 residues. In germline, CDR1 is MNHNY, CDR2 SVGAGI (reference sequence). The ends lost 8 bases at V and 3 bases at J; junction bases unmatched: 7. CDR3 in DNA: TGTGCCAGCGCCGCGCGGGAGATCTACGAGCAGTACTTC. It specifies CASAAREIYEQYF.

This clone was found a few times. The chain couples TRBV18 to TRBJ1-2, with unresolved D. CDR3 length equals 13 residues. From germline, CDR1 is KGHSH and CDR2 LQKENI. Trimming took off 0 bases at V and 6 bases at J, with 8 bases between the two ends. This CDR3 reads CASSPPTLNGYTF. For the CDR3, the DNA is TGTGCCAGCTCACCACCAACCTTGAATGGCTACACCTTC.

This sequence joins TRBV7-9 and TRBJ1-6; 7 bases line up with TRBD1. J lost 13 bases, V lost 4 bases, and 7 bases had no gene match. The CDR3 has 13 residues. Germline CDR1 is SEHNR and CDR2 is FQNEAQ (reference sequence). CDR3 sequence: CASSYTGAQPLHF. The CDR3, as DNA: TGTGCCAGCAGCTACACAGGGGCACAGCCCCTCCACTTT.

V usage is TRBV7-2 and J usage is TRBJ2-1; D is possibly TRBD1 (5 bases). The length of the CDR3 is 13 residues. The V and J ends lost 2 bases and 9 bases respectively, with 11 bases between them. Germline V gene data show CDR1 as SGHTA and CDR2 as FQGNSA. The CDR3 DNA follows: TGTGCCAGCAGCTTAAGATGGGGCCCTGAGCAGTTCTTC. As protein: CASSLRWGPEQFF. Full variable domain (rest looked up from reference TRBV7-2 and TRBJ2-1): GAGVSQSPSNKVTEKGKDVELRCDPISGHTALYWYRQSLGQGLEFLIYFQGNSAPDKSGLPSDRFSAERTGGSVSTLTIQRTQQEDSAVYLCASSLRWGPEQFFGPGTRLTVL.